This TCR beta chain was identified in a study of PD-L1 blockade in urothelial cancer. Whole-study context: Patients arrived having already received 0 to 3 prior chemotherapy regimens. Analyses used blood from 3 weeks (second dose) and 6 weeks after treatment start.

Synthetic templates analogous to TCR were spiked into all PCRs individually. Produced via immunoSEQ multiplex PCR; TCRdb's table is partial and in-frame only. In the table there are approximately 38,000 clones, around four fifths of which are singletons. The CDR3 extends over 14 amino acids. Germline loops: CDR1 MGHDK, CDR2 SYGVNS. Deletions cut 6 bases from V and 9 bases from J, with 15 bases between. The sample in question was PBMCs, obtained around atezolizumab (anti-PD-L1) treatment. J is TRBJ1-6 and V is TRBV25-1; tentative D call: TRBD1 (5 bases). The clonotype was recovered from a man in his fifties or sixties with urothelial cancer. Written as DNA, the CDR3 is TGTGCCAGCAGGCCCGGGGGTCAGGGTTCACCCCTCCACTTT. Protein sequence: CASRPGGQGSPLHF.